This TCR beta chain was captured in a study of blood T cell repertoires in COVID-19. Repertoires were generated with immunoSEQ multiplex PCR, while TCRdb's copy carries only in-frame clones and drops some. This repertoire shows hundreds of thousands of clones, 87% found once; its top ten account for approximately 2%. This clone was seen just once. This CDR3 is built from 13 residues. The V end was cut by 7 bases, the J end by 3 bases, with 13 bases between. The germline V gene encodes CDR1 SGHNT and CDR2 YYREEE (reference sequence). The V and J genes are TRBV5-4 and TRBJ1-1, with TRBD1 as a possible D gene (6 bases). Sequencing input: peripheral blood. This receptor was taken from a man between 18 and 29 years old with active or convalescent COVID-19. The CDR3 protein is CASQGRGDTEAFF. CDR3 nucleotides: TGTGCCAGCCAAGGCAGGGGAGACACTGAAGCTTTCTTT. Supplemented by reference TRBV5-4 and TRBJ1-1, the full variable domain reads ETGVTQSPTHLIKTRGQQVTLRCSSQSGHNTVSWYQQALGQGPQFIFQYYREEENGRGNFPPRFSGLQFPNYSSELNVNALELDDSALYLCASQGRGDTEAFFGQGTRLTVV.